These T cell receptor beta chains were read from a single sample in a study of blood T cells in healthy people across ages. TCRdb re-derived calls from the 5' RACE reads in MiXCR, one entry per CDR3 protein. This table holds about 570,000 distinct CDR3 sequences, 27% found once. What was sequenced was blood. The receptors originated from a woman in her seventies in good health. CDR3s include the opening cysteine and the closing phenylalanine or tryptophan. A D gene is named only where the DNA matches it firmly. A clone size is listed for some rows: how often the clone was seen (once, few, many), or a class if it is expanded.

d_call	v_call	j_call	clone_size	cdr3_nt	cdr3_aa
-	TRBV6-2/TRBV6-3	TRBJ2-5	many	TGTGCCAGCAGTTCTGGGCACTACGAGCGGGAGACCCAGTACTTC	CASSSGHYERETQYF
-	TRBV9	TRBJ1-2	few	TGTGCCAGTAAAAGGCAGGGGAGCTATGGCTACACCTTC	CASKRQGSYGYTF
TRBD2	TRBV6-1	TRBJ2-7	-	TGTGCCAGCACCTCCAGCGGGGGCTCCTACGAGCAGTACTTC	CASTSSGGSYEQYF
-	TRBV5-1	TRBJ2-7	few	TGCGCCAGCAGCTTGGACGGCCGTAGTTACGAGCAGTACTTC	CASSLDGRSYEQYF
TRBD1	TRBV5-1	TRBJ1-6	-	TGCGCCAGCAGCTTGGGGGAGGGGGCGAGGAATTCACCCCTCCACTTT	CASSLGEGARNSPLHF
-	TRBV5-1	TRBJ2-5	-	TGCGCCAGCAAGGATCAAGAGACCCAGTACTTC	CASKDQETQYF
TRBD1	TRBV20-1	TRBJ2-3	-	TGCAGTGCTAGCTGGGACAGGGGCTTTAGCACAGATACGCAGTATTTT	CSASWDRGFSTDTQYF
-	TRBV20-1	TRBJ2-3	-	TGCAGTGCTAGAGATGGAGCGAGCGTCAATACGCAGTATTTT	CSARDGASVNTQYF
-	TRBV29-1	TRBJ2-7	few	TGCAGCGTTGCAGGGTACCACTACGAGCAGTACTTC	CSVAGYHYEQYF
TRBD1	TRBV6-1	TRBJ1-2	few	TGTGCCAGCAGGACAGGGAAAAACTATGGCTACACCTTC	CASRTGKNYGYTF
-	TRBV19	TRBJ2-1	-	TGTGCCGGTGACAGTGACATTTACAATGAGCAGTTCTTC	CAGDSDIYNEQFF
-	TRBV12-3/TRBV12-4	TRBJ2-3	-	TGTGCCAGCAGCCCCCAGGGGGGGGGCCCGTATTTT	CASSPQGGGPYF
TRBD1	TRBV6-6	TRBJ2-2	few	TGTGCCAGCAGTTACCTAGGGGGCGACACCGGGGAGCTGTTTTTT	CASSYLGGDTGELFF
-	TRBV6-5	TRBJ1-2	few	TGTGCCAGCGCAAAAGGCGGTGGGGTACAGGGAGGGTTCTATGGCTACACCTTC	CASAKGGGVQGGFYGYTF
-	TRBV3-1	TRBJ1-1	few	TGTGCCAGCAGTCACACTAACATGGACACTGAAGCTTTCTTT	CASSHTNMDTEAFF
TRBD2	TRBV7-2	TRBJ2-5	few	TGTGCCAGCAGCATTACCGGGACTAGCGGGGGGGCAGAGACCCAGTACTTC	CASSITGTSGGAETQYF
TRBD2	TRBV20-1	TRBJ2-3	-	TGCAGGGGGGGGGGAGATACGCAGTATTTT	CRGGGDTQYF
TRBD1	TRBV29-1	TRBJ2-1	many	TGCAGCGTCACCGGACAGGGGGAAAATGAGCAGTTCTTC	CSVTGQGENEQFF
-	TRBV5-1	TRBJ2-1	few	TGCGCCAGCAGCTTGCGGAGGGGGGACCACAATGAGCAGTTCTTC	CASSLRRGDHNEQFF
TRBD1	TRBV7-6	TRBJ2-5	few	TGTGCCAGCAGCTTAGGTGTCAGGACAGGGGGGGAGACCCAGTACTTC	CASSLGVRTGGETQYF
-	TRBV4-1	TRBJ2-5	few	TGCGCCAGCAGAGGCGGGCCTGCCGGAGAGACCCAGTACTTC	CASRGGPAGETQYF
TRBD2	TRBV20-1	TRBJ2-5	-	TGCAGTGCTAGAGTAGGGCTAGCGGGGGGCGGTTTTAAGGAGACCCAGTACTTC	CSARVGLAGGGFKETQYF
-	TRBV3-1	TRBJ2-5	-	TGTGCCAGCAGCCAAGATCCGGCGGGGACGTACCAAGAGACCCAGTACTTC	CASSQDPAGTYQETQYF
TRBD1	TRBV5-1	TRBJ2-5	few	TGCGCCAGCAGCCTTTGGGACAGGGTTAAGACCCAGTACTTC	CASSLWDRVKTQYF
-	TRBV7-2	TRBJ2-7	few	TGTGCCAGCAGCTTCAGTGCCTCCTACGAGCAGTACTTC	CASSFSASYEQYF
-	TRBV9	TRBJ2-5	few	TGTGCCAGCAGCGTAACTGCGGGGCGAGAGACCCAGTACTTC	CASSVTAGRETQYF
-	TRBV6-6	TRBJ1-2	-	TGTGCCAGTACCGCGGGGGAGGGCTATGGCTACACCTTC	CASTAGEGYGYTF
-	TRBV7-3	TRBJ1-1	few	TGTGCCAGCAGCTTACACCAGGGTGGGTCTGAAGCTTTCTTT	CASSLHQGGSEAFF
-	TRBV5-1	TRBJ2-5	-	TGCGCCAGCAGCTTGTTCCAGGGCCAAGAGACCCAGTACTTC	CASSLFQGQETQYF
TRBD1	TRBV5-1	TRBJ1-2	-	TGCGCCAGCAGCTTGGATGGGACAGCCTATGGCTACACCTTC	CASSLDGTAYGYTF
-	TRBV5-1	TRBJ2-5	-	TGCGCCAGCAGCTTGGGTGCGGAAGAGCAGTACTTC	CASSLGAEEQYF
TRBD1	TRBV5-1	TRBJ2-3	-	TGCGCCAGCAGCGCGGGGACAGGCTATACAGATACGCAGTATTTT	CASSAGTGYTDTQYF
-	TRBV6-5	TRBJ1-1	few	TGTGCCAGCAGTTACTCCGGAGCGAGAGCGGACACTGAAGCTTTCTTT	CASSYSGARADTEAFF
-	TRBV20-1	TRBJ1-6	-	TGCAGTGCTAGATTTGCCCAAGGTTCACCCCTCCACTTT	CSARFAQGSPLHF
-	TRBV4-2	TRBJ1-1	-	TGTGCCAGCAGCCGAGAAAGGGCAGGGCGGACTGAAGCTTTCTTT	CASSRERAGRTEAFF
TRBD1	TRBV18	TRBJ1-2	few	TGTGCCAGCTCACCGATCACAAACAGGGGGTATGGCTACACCTTC	CASSPITNRGYGYTF